The 27 T cell receptor beta chains reported below all come from one sample, sequenced in a study of technical replicates of blood from a handful of donors. Only in-frame clones appear in the TCRdb table, and some are missing; sequencing was by immunoSEQ multiplex PCR. The sample shows several thousand clones, 90% to 96% of them seen only once. The sample comprised PBMCs. Every receptor here comes from a human donor in good health.

The gene calls are TRBV7-2 and TRBJ2-7; 9 bases are a match to TRBD2. The length of the CDR3 is 16 residues. V dropped 6 bases and J dropped 5; count of bases not matched to a gene: 14. Germline values: CDR1 SGHTA, CDR2 FQGNSA. CDR3: CASSPRIAGVTDEQYF. CDR3 DNA sequence: TGTGCCAGCAGTCCCCGAATAGCGGGAGTGACAGACGAGCAGTACTTC.

The V call is TRBV6-5, the J call TRBJ1-1; 10 bases line up with TRBD1. V was clipped by 2 bases and J by 7 bases; unmatched bases: 7. The CDR3 covers 15 residues. The germline gives CDR1 MNHEY, CDR2 SVGAGI. This chain's CDR3 is CASSYKGQGISEAFF. CDR3 DNA sequence: TGTGCCAGCAGTTACAAGGGACAGGGGATTAGTGAAGCTTTCTTT.

The V gene is TRBV28, the J gene TRBJ2-7; no clear D. Trimming took off 5 bases at V and 3 bases at J, with 2 bases between the two ends. The CDR3 sequence is 10 residues long. CDR1 is MDHEN and CDR2 is SYDVKM in the germline V gene. This CDR3 reads CASSHYEQYF. The CDR3 DNA reads as TGTGCCAGCAGTCACTACGAGCAGTACTTC.

V and J are TRBV7-6 and TRBJ1-5; maybe TRBD1 (5 bases). Germline CDR1 SGHVS, CDR2 FNYEAQ. The CDR3 totals 16 residues. The V gene lost 3 bases and the J gene lost 3 bases, with 15 bases spanning the gap. The CDR3: CASSLGPNFDNQPQHF. CDR3 DNA sequence: TGTGCCAGCAGCTTGGGGCCCAACTTTGACAATCAGCCCCAGCATTTT. The variable domain in full, with the rest retrieved from reference TRBV7-6 and TRBJ1-5, is GAGVSQSPRYKVTKRGQDVALRCDPISGHVSLYWYRQALGQGPEFLTYFNYEAQQDKSGLPNDRFSAERPEGSISTLTIQRTEQRDSAMYRCASSLGPNFDNQPQHFGDGTRLSIL.

This chain links TRBV19 with TRBJ1-3; D may be TRBD1 (6 bases). The V gene lost 4 bases and the J gene lost 15 bases, with 16 bases spanning the gap. CDR3 length equals 12 residues. Germline V gene sequence: CDR1 LNHDA, CDR2 SQIVND (reference sequence). CDR3 amino acids: CASSTEQGSGYF. The CDR3 bases are TGTGCCAGTAGTACTGAGCAGGGGAGCGGATATTTT.

The DNA of the CDR3 is TGCGCCAGCAGCCAAGAAGGAGGACTAGCGGGAGTATCTGGCAAAAACATTCAGTACTTC. Its protein product is CASSQEGGLAGVSGKNIQYF. The chain combines TRBV4-1 with TRBJ2-4; the match to TRBD2 covers 13 bases. The CDR3 loop spans 20 amino acids. Germline loops: CDR1 MGHRA, CDR2 YSYEKL. Trimming took 0 bases from V and 3 from J; bases not matched to a gene: 11.

The chain links TRBV11-3 to TRBJ2-3, with 7 positions matching TRBD1. Per germline, CDR1 SGHNT and CDR2 YENEEA. Trimming at V came to 5 bases and at J to 0 bases, leaving 8 bases not matched to a gene. The CDR3 extends over 16 amino acids. The CDR3 sequence is CASSPRDSSSTDTQYF. For the CDR3, the DNA is TGTGCCAGCAGCCCTCGGGACAGCTCTAGCACAGATACGCAGTATTTT.

V gene TRBV11-2 combines with J gene TRBJ1-3; D unresolved. The CDR3 covers 14 residues. Germline CDR1 is SGHAT and CDR2 is FQNNGV. V was pared by 5 bases and J by 1 base, with 9 bases between. The CDR3 protein is CASSAYSSGNTIYF. In DNA form, the CDR3 reads TGTGCCAGCAGCGCCTACAGTTCTGGAAACACCATATATTTT.

This clone was picked up one time. The chain recombines TRBV5-4 with TRBJ1-1, with 7 nucleotides matching TRBD1. Germline CDR1 SGHNT, CDR2 YYREEE (reference sequence). The CDR3 extends over 16 amino acids. V gave up 7 bases and J gave up 0 bases; unmatched junction bases: 12. DNA for the CDR3: TGTGCCAGCCAGATAACAGGGGACCTCATGAACACTGAAGCTTTCTTT. It encodes CASQITGDLMNTEAFF.

This clone was detected only a few times. This rearrangement joins TRBV5-4 to TRBJ2-3; TRBD2 might be the D (6 bases). CDR1 is SGHNT and CDR2 is YYREEE in the germline V gene (reference sequence). There are 15 residues in the CDR3. Trimming pared 4 bases from V and 0 bases from J, leaving 12 bases between. This CDR3 is CASSLGDFSTDTQYF. CDR3 nucleotide sequence: TGTGCCAGCAGCCTGGGGGACTTCAGCACAGATACGCAGTATTTT.

About this clone itself: The same CDR3 also results from other DNA sequences found in this sample. The rearrangement links TRBV18 to TRBJ2-5; tentatively, D is TRBD2 (6 bases). V lost 2 bases and J 2 bases, leaving 9 bases between the germline ends. The CDR3 covers 14 residues. Germline V gene data show CDR1 as KGHSH and CDR2 as LQKENI. The chain's CDR3 is CASSPAGQQETQYF. CDR3 DNA sequence: TGTGCCAGCTCACCAGCGGGGCAGCAAGAGACCCAGTACTTC.

The chain links TRBV7-9 to TRBJ2-2, with 8 nucleotides matching TRBD1. The CDR3 runs 17 residues. V shed 7 bases and J 1 base; nucleotides not matched to a gene: 11. Germline V gene lookup returns CDR1 SEHNR and CDR2 FQNEAQ (reference sequence). CDR3 sequence: CASTPLQGQENTGELFF. CDR3 coding DNA: TGTGCCAGCACCCCGTTACAGGGACAGGAGAACACCGGGGAGCTGTTTTTT.

Points on this clone: At one end, the junction sequence differs from germline, possibly due to a read error. The chain joins TRBV5-1 to TRBJ2-3; 10 nucleotides align to TRBD2. Germline values: CDR1 SGHRS, CDR2 YFSETQ. The CDR3 is made up of 18 amino acids. The CDR3 loop is CASTLGLASPSNTDTQYF. In nucleotides, the CDR3 is TGCGCCAGCACCTTGGGACTAGCGAGTCCCTCTAACACAGATACGCAGTATTTT.

This chain uses TRBV19 with TRBJ2-3; 7 bases fit TRBD2. CDR3 length: 15 amino acids. V gave up 5 bases and J gave up 0 bases; unmatched junction bases: 5. The germline V gene has CDR1 LNHDA and CDR2 SQIVND (reference sequence). The CDR3 region has the DNA TGTGCCAGTAGTCGACTAGCATTGAGCACAGATACGCAGTATTTT. Translation: CASSRLALSTDTQYF. The full variable domain, in which reference TRBV19 and TRBJ2-3 provide the parts outside the CDR3, is DGGITQSPKYLFRKEGQNVTLSCEQNLNHDAMYWYRQDPGQGLRLIYYSQIVNDFQKGDIAEGYSVSREKKESFPLTVTSAQKNPTAFYLCASSRLALSTDTQYFGPGTRLTVL.

This chain uses TRBV2 with TRBJ1-5; D is perhaps TRBD1 (6 bases). Trimming shortened V by 2 bases and J by 6 bases, and 14 bases separated the two germline ends. The CDR3 contains 15 residues. The germline gives CDR1 SNHLY, CDR2 FYNNEI. As DNA, the CDR3 is TGTGCCAGCAGTGAAAATGCAGGGGATGCTCAGCCCCAGCATTTT. Its translation: CASSENAGDAQPQHF.

The CDR3 region is CASSILQVENTEAFF. The CDR3 bases are TGTGCCAGCAGTATTTTACAGGTGGAGAACACTGAAGCTTTCTTT. The rearrangement joins TRBV6-1 to TRBJ1-1; a weak D match, TRBD1 (5 bases). Trimming shortened V by 5 bases and J by 1 base, and 14 bases separated the two germline ends. In germline, CDR1 is MNHNS, CDR2 SASEGT. This CDR3 is built from 15 residues.

This chain links TRBV2 with TRBJ2-7; D is unresolved. Trimming pared 7 bases from V and 2 bases from J, leaving 21 bases between. Germline loops: CDR1 SNHLY, CDR2 FYNNEI. The CDR3 consists of 16 residues. CDR3: CASIPQTVQAAYEQYF. CDR3 DNA: TGTGCCAGCATCCCACAAACAGTCCAGGCCGCCTACGAGCAGTACTTC.

The CDR3 reads CSVEPGTRYEQFF. The CDR3 nucleotides read TGCAGCGTCGAACCCGGGACTCGCTATGAGCAGTTCTTC. The chain combines TRBV29-1 with TRBJ2-1; a weak D match, TRBD2 (6 bases). Germline CDR1 SQVTM, CDR2 ANQGSEA. The CDR3 is made up of 13 amino acids. V lost 6 bases to trimming and J lost 8 bases, with 17 bases between them.

This clone appeared a single time. The rearrangement links TRBV5-1 to TRBJ2-1, with D unclear. CDR1 is SGHRS, CDR2 YFSETQ, per germline. The CDR3 has 14 amino acids. V was trimmed by 2 bases and J by 0 bases, leaving 6 bases between them. CDR3 coding DNA: TGCGCCAGCAGCTTCCCGAGCTCCTACAATGAGCAGTTCTTC. Translated: CASSFPSSYNEQFF. Drawing the rest from reference TRBV5-1 and TRBJ2-1, the complete variable domain is KAGVTQTPRYLIKTRGQQVTLSCSPISGHRSVSWYQQTPGQGLQFLFEYFSETQRNKGNFPGRFSGRQFSNSRSEMNVSTLELGDSALYLCASSFPSSYNEQFFGPGTRLTVL.

The chain uses TRBV18 and TRBJ2-1; TRBD1 is a possible D gene (6 bases). Deletions cut 6 bases from V and 0 bases from J, with 12 bases between. Germline assignment: CDR1 KGHSH and CDR2 LQKENI. CDR3 size: 15 residues. For the CDR3, the DNA is TGTGCCAGCTCGTCCGGGACAAACTCCTACAATGAGCAGTTCTTC. Protein sequence: CASSSGTNSYNEQFF.

This rearrangement joins TRBV4-2 to TRBJ2-4; 8 bases align to TRBD2. Germline-derived CDR1 and CDR2 are LGHNA and YNFKEQ. The CDR3 is 15 amino acids. The V and J ends lost 1 base and 1 base, in that order; junction bases with no gene match: 0. The CDR3 reads CASSQGGGAKNIQYF. Written as DNA, the CDR3 is TGTGCCAGCAGCCAAGGCGGGGGGGCCAAAAACATTCAGTACTTC.

The genes are TRBV6-1 and TRBJ2-1; possibly TRBD2 for D (6 bases). The CDR3 has 15 amino acids. Germline CDR1 is MNHNS and CDR2 is SASEGT. V gave up 2 bases and J gave up 3 bases, with 11 bases separating them. The CDR3 nucleotides are TGTGCCAGCAGTGAATTTGGCGGGAACTACAATGAGCAGTTCTTC. This translates into CASSEFGGNYNEQFF.

The J gene is TRBJ2-7, the V gene TRBV5-4, with 10 bases lining up with TRBD2. This CDR3 contains 14 residues. V was pared by 4 bases and J by 4 bases, with 5 bases of the junction left unmatched. The V gene's germline CDR1 is SGHNT and CDR2 YYREEE (reference sequence). This CDR3 reads CASSTSGNPYEQYF. CDR3 bases: TGTGCCAGCAGCACTAGCGGGAACCCGTACGAGCAGTACTTC.

This clone showed up just once. The chain combines TRBV5-6 with TRBJ1-2, with a possible D match to TRBD1 (5 bases). The germline V gene has CDR1 SGHDT and CDR2 YYEEEE. Trimming pared 5 bases from V and 5 bases from J, leaving 16 bases between. The CDR3 consists of 14 residues. The DNA of the CDR3 is TGTGCCAGCAGGCGGCCCGGGGGGGGGTATGGCTACACCTTC. This codes for CASRRPGGGYGYTF.

The genes are TRBV11-1 and TRBJ2-7; weak D call: TRBD1 (6 bases). Germline V CDR1 and CDR2: SGHAT, FQDESV (reference sequence). Trimming took off 5 bases at V and 7 bases at J, with 15 bases between the two ends. The CDR3 has 13 residues. The CDR3 sequence: CASSTGQSREQYF. In DNA form, the CDR3 reads TGTGCCAGCAGCACAGGGCAGTCCCGGGAGCAGTACTTC.

V and J are TRBV5-1 and TRBJ2-3, with D possibly matching TRBD1 (5 bases). Germline CDR1 is SGHRS and CDR2 is YFSETQ. The CDR3 has 15 amino acids. Trimming removed 4 bases at V and 4 bases at J, with 16 bases between. The CDR3 nucleotides are TGCGCCAGCAGCGCAGCACCCCAGGGATCAGATACGCAGTATTTT. This encodes CASSAAPQGSDTQYF.

The V gene is TRBV5-1, the J gene TRBJ2-7; 7 bases agree with TRBD1. With 3 bases clipped from V and 1 base from J, the junction kept 4 bases outside the gene matches. Germline lookup yields CDR1 SGHRS and CDR2 YFSETQ. The CDR3 totals 14 residues. The CDR3 spells CASSYAGGSYEQYF. As DNA, the CDR3 is TGCGCCAGCAGCTACGCAGGGGGTTCCTACGAGCAGTACTTC.